The 30 T cell receptor beta chains below come from one sample, sequenced in a study of blood T cell repertoires in COVID-19. Profiled with immunoSEQ multiplex PCR; TCRdb holds only in-frame clones, not every one. Of about 120,000 clones in the sample, around four fifths were seen once. Sequencing was done on a sample of peripheral blood. The receptors stem from a man aged 60-69 years with acute or convalescent COVID-19.

V usage is TRBV4-1 and J usage is TRBJ1-1; D remains ambiguous. The CDR3 is made up of 15 amino acids. Germline CDR1 MGHRA, CDR2 YSYEKL. The V end was cut by 2 bases, the J end by 1 base, with 11 bases between. In DNA, the CDR3 is TGCGCCAGCAGCCAACCCCCCGTCTCGAACACTGAAGCTTTCTTT. Residues: CASSQPPVSNTEAFF.

The chain has TRBV5-1 and TRBJ2-3, with 10 positions matching TRBD2. Germline-derived CDR1 and CDR2 are SGHRS and YFSETQ. V lost 2 bases, J lost 5 bases, and 8 bases stayed unmatched. The CDR3 runs 16 residues. Here the CDR3 DNA reads TGCGCCAGCAGCTTTGGGCTAGCGGGAGCTTTAGATACGCAGTATTTT. Protein sequence: CASSFGLAGALDTQYF.

The chain couples TRBV11-2 to TRBJ1-2, with 8 positions matching TRBD1. The germline V gene has CDR1 SGHAT and CDR2 FQNNGV. J gave up 4 bases and V 1 base, and 5 bases lay outside the gene matches. The CDR3 consists of 15 residues. CDR3 DNA: TGTGCCAGCAGCTTAGTGGCAGGGGGCGGCTATGGCTACACCTTC. Translating gives CASSLVAGGGYGYTF.

In DNA, the CDR3 is TGTGCCAGTAGTATAGGGTGGCAGGCGAACACCGGGGAGCTGTTTTTT. It encodes CASSIGWQANTGELFF. This chain links TRBV19 with TRBJ2-2; D unclear. Germline CDR1 and CDR2: LNHDA and SQIVND (reference sequence). The germline V and J ends were trimmed by 1 base and 0 bases, with 9 bases remaining between them. The CDR3 totals 16 residues.

V gene TRBV18 combines with J gene TRBJ2-3; 9 nucleotides align to TRBD2. Trimming took 0 bases from V and 5 from J; bases not matched to a gene: 6. The CDR3 length is 16 residues. Germline V gene data show CDR1 as KGHSH and CDR2 as LQKENI. In DNA form, the CDR3 reads TGTGCCAGCTCACCACCGGCGGGAGGGCCTGGAGATACGCAGTATTTT. Protein sequence: CASSPPAGGPGDTQYF.

The table lists this clone with a count of one. Written as DNA, the CDR3 is TGTGCCAGCAGTGAAGAACCGGGACAGCATTTCCAGCGGGGCTACACCTTC. Translation gives CASSEEPGQHFQRGYTF. J is TRBJ1-2 and V is TRBV6-1, with 7 bases identical to TRBD1. CDR3 length: 17 amino acids. J lost 8 bases, V lost 1 base, and 16 bases had no gene match. CDR1 is MNHNS, CDR2 SASEGT, per germline.

In this sample, this clone turned up once. The V call is TRBV28, the J call TRBJ1-1; 7 bases match TRBD1. The CDR3 spans 15 residues. Germline trimming cut 5 bases from V and 0 bases from J; bases unmatched to any gene: 6. Germline V lookup: CDR1 MDHEN, CDR2 SYDVKM. Here the CDR3 reads CASSMTGIMNTEAFF. The CDR3 coding sequence is TGTGCCAGCAGTATGACAGGGATCATGAACACTGAAGCTTTCTTT.

This clone was detected once. The genes are TRBV24-1 and TRBJ2-3, with 13 bases identical to TRBD2. Losses at the gene ends were 3 bases for V and 6 bases for J; bases not matched to a gene: 5. The V gene's germline CDR1 is KGHDR and CDR2 SFDVKD. This CDR3 region has 16 residues. The CDR3 is CATSDRTSGRLDTQYF. The DNA for the CDR3 is TGTGCCACCAGTGATAGGACTAGCGGGAGATTGGATACGCAGTATTTT.

The V gene is TRBV7-3, the J gene TRBJ2-2; possible D gene TRBD2, 6 bases. The CDR3 extends over 13 amino acids. Germline CDR1 is SGHTA and CDR2 is FQGTGA. Trimming shortened V by 8 bases and J by 10 bases, and 17 bases separated the two germline ends. As DNA, the CDR3 is TGTGCCAGCTCCGCGTGGGGCGGGGTGGAGCTGTTTTTT. This codes for CASSAWGGVELFF.

The chain uses TRBV28 and TRBJ1-5; possible D gene TRBD1, 6 bases. Per germline, CDR1 MDHEN and CDR2 SYDVKM. Trimming cost V 8 bases and J 5 bases, with 16 bases left between them. CDR3 length: 14 amino acids. CDR3 DNA sequence: TGTGCCAGCGGCGAACAGGGATCTTATCAGCCCCAGCATTTT. Translation: CASGEQGSYQPQHF.

The chain is built from TRBV7-6 and TRBJ2-3; D is unclear. With 5 bases removed from V and 6 bases from J, the gap between germline ends came to 12 bases. The CDR3 is 13 amino acids. CDR1 and CDR2 from the germline V gene are SGHVS and FNYEAQ. CDR3 region: CASSRGLKDTQYF. CDR3 DNA: TGTGCCAGCAGCCGTGGGCTCAAGGATACGCAGTATTTT.

J is TRBJ2-3 and V is TRBV28; 8 bases agree with TRBD1. This CDR3 is 16 amino acids long. Looked up from germline, CDR1 is MDHEN and CDR2 is SYDVKM. The V gene end was trimmed by 8 bases and the J gene end by 3 bases; junction bases not matched to a gene: 13. The CDR3 DNA reads TGTGCCAGCCGTCAGTCAGGGGGCGGGTATACAGATACGCAGTATTTT. It encodes CASRQSGGGYTDTQYF.

This clone is a singleton in its sample. The rearrangement uses TRBV3-1 (or the pseudogene TRBV3-2) and TRBJ1-2; D is undetermined. This CDR3 has 13 amino acids. Between the trimmed V and J ends, which lost 1 base and 7 bases, there was a span of 10 bases. Germline values: CDR1 LGHDT, CDR2 YNNKEL (reference sequence). The chain's CDR3 is CASSQGRRFGYTF. The CDR3, as DNA: TGTGCCAGCAGCCAAGGTCGCAGGTTTGGCTACACCTTC.

J is TRBJ1-3 and V is TRBV30; D is possibly TRBD1 (6 bases). V gave up 3 bases and J gave up 0 bases, with 15 bases separating them. The CDR3 loop spans 16 amino acids. CDR1 and CDR2 from the germline V gene are GTSNPN and SVGIG (reference sequence). CDR3 protein: CAWSLQGIFSGNTIYF. The CDR3 DNA sequence: TGTGCCTGGAGCCTACAGGGAATTTTCTCTGGAAACACCATATATTTT.

The genes are TRBV6-2 or TRBV6-3 and TRBJ2-1; no clear D gene. The V gene's germline CDR1 is MNHEY and CDR2 SVGEGT. This CDR3 spans 15 amino acids. V was trimmed by 1 base and J by 6 bases, leaving 13 bases between them. The CDR3 nucleotides are TGTGCCAGCAGTTACTTTCCACCATCGGGCAATGAGCAGTTCTTC. Its translation: CASSYFPPSGNEQFF.

The V gene is TRBV18, the J gene TRBJ2-1; TRBD1 matches at 12 bases. J gave up 5 bases and V 5 bases, and 4 bases lay outside the gene matches. Germline lookup yields CDR1 KGHSH and CDR2 LQKENI. The CDR3 contains 15 residues. The CDR3 bases are TGTGCCAGCTCAGGGACAGGGGGCTGGGACAATGAGCAGTTCTTC. Residues: CASSGTGGWDNEQFF.

The gene calls are TRBV10-3 and TRBJ2-1; 7 positions agree with TRBD2. Germline values: CDR1 ENHRY, CDR2 SYGVKD. The length of the CDR3 is 14 residues. The J segment lost 5 bases and the V segment lost 6 bases, leaving 7 bases of the junction unmatched. CDR3 amino acids: CAIRAGTTNNEQFF. CDR3 coding DNA: TGTGCCATCAGGGCGGGGACTACCAACAATGAGCAGTTCTTC.

V gene TRBV2 combines with J gene TRBJ2-7; 10 bases match TRBD2. Germline CDR1 reads SNHLY; CDR2 reads FYNNEI. The CDR3 contains 14 residues. Unmatched junction bases numbered 6, after V lost 6 bases and J lost 4 bases. CDR3 bases: TGTGCCAGCAGCGTCCTAGCGGGAGCTTACGAGCAGTACTTC. This gives the protein CASSVLAGAYEQYF.

This chain links TRBV5-1 with TRBJ1-5, with TRBD1 as a possible D gene (5 bases). The CDR3 is 15 residues long. Trimming stripped 3 bases from V and 8 bases from J, with 18 bases between. The germline gives CDR1 SGHRS, CDR2 YFSETQ. The CDR3 spells CASSSRGGTWEPQHF. For the CDR3, the DNA is TGCGCCAGCAGCTCGCGTGGGGGGACCTGGGAGCCCCAGCATTTT.

In this sample, this clone turned up once. This chain uses TRBV5-1 with TRBJ2-1, with 9 bases that match TRBD1. Trimming cost V 4 bases and J 0 bases; bases outside gene matches: 8. The CDR3 is 17 amino acids. Germline values: CDR1 SGHRS, CDR2 YFSETQ. The CDR3: CASSPRGTGTSYNEQFF. The CDR3 DNA is TGCGCCAGCAGCCCCAGGGGGACAGGGACCTCCTACAATGAGCAGTTCTTC.

V and J are TRBV11-2 and TRBJ2-1, with D tentatively TRBD1 (6 bases). From germline, CDR1 is SGHAT and CDR2 FQNNGV. This CDR3 comprises 14 residues. V was trimmed by 5 bases and J by 7 bases, leaving 15 bases between them. The CDR3 DNA follows: TGTGCCAGCAGCCGACCGACAGGCCGGAATGAGCAGTTCTTC. This encodes CASSRPTGRNEQFF. Full variable domain (missing parts from reference TRBV11-2 and TRBJ2-1): EAGVAQSPRYKIIEKRQSVAFWCNPISGHATLYWYQQILGQGPKLLIQFQNNGVVDDSQLPKDRFSAERLKGVDSTLKIQPAKLEDSAVYLCASSRPTGRNEQFFGPGTRLTVL.

The rearrangement links TRBV15 to TRBJ1-6; a possible D gene is TRBD1 (6 bases). This CDR3 has 16 residues. Germline CDR1 is LNHNV and CDR2 is YYDKDF (reference sequence). Trimming cost V 2 bases and J 6 bases, with 14 bases left between them. DNA for the CDR3: TGTGCCACCAGCAGACCTCTACAGGGATCTAATTCACCCCTCCACTTT. Translation gives CATSRPLQGSNSPLHF.

The genes are TRBV5-1 and TRBJ1-4; 7 positions match TRBD1. Trimming removed 0 bases from V and 8 bases from J; junction bases left unmatched: 7. The CDR3 contains 15 residues. Per germline, CDR1 SGHRS and CDR2 YFSETQ. The CDR3: CASSLAEGAYEKLFF. CDR3 DNA: TGCGCCAGCAGCTTGGCCGAGGGGGCTTACGAAAAACTGTTTTTT.

The rearrangement links TRBV5-5 to TRBJ1-6, with D uncertain. The CDR3 runs 15 residues. Per germline, CDR1 SGHKS and CDR2 YYEKEE (reference sequence). Trimming left V 1 base short and J 7 bases short, with 12 bases between. The CDR3: CASSLSGGPNSPLHF. The CDR3 region has the DNA TGTGCCAGCAGCTTGTCCGGCGGGCCCAATTCACCCCTCCACTTT.

This clone was seen ten or more times. The chain combines TRBV4-1 with TRBJ2-7; the match to TRBD1 covers 7 bases. Germline V CDR1 and CDR2: MGHRA, YSYEKL. This CDR3 has 16 residues. Trimming cost V 2 bases and J 2 bases; bases outside gene matches: 9. The CDR3 DNA sequence: TGCGCCAGCAGCCAATTTGACAGGGATCCCACCTACGAGCAGTACTTC. This translates into CASSQFDRDPTYEQYF.

J is TRBJ2-1 and V is TRBV5-1; D ambiguous. V lost 1 base and J lost 4, with 12 bases in between. The CDR3 is 15 residues long. From germline, CDR1 is SGHRS and CDR2 YFSETQ. The chain's CDR3 is CASSLQAPPYNEQFF. DNA of the CDR3: TGCGCCAGCAGCTTGCAGGCACCTCCGTACAATGAGCAGTTCTTC.

DNA for the CDR3: TGTGCCACCAGTGAGCCCCGGGAGGGAGGGGATACGCAGTATTTT. Translating gives CATSEPREGGDTQYF. J is TRBJ2-3 and V is TRBV24-1, with 8 bases that match TRBD2. The germline V gene encodes CDR1 KGHDR and CDR2 SFDVKD. The CDR3 runs to 15 residues. V trimming: 4 bases; J trimming: 6 bases; junction bases outside the gene matches: 8.

The genes are TRBV28 and TRBJ1-1; D is unresolved. V was cut by 7 bases and J by 8 bases, with 17 bases left in between. The CDR3 has 13 amino acids. Germline V gene data show CDR1 as MDHEN and CDR2 as SYDVKM. CDR3 coding DNA: TGTGCCAGCACCACCAGTGCAGGAAGAGAAGCTTTCTTT. Translation: CASTTSAGREAFF.

The V gene is TRBV28, the J gene TRBJ1-3, with D perhaps TRBD1 (6 bases). The CDR3 extends over 13 amino acids. Looked up from germline, CDR1 is MDHEN and CDR2 is SYDVKM. V gave up 2 bases and J gave up 8 bases, with 10 bases separating them. The CDR3 protein is CASSLKTGYTIYF. The CDR3 nucleotides read TGTGCCAGCAGTTTAAAGACAGGCTACACCATATATTTT.

The gene calls are TRBV11-1 and TRBJ2-7, with D possibly being TRBD2 (6 bases). Trimming took off 5 bases at V and 1 base at J, with 9 bases between the two ends. The V gene's germline CDR1 is SGHAT and CDR2 FQDESV (reference sequence). There are 13 residues in the CDR3. The CDR3 coding sequence is TGTGCCAGCAGCCGCCGGGGGTCCTACGAGCAGTACTTC. It translates to CASSRRGSYEQYF.